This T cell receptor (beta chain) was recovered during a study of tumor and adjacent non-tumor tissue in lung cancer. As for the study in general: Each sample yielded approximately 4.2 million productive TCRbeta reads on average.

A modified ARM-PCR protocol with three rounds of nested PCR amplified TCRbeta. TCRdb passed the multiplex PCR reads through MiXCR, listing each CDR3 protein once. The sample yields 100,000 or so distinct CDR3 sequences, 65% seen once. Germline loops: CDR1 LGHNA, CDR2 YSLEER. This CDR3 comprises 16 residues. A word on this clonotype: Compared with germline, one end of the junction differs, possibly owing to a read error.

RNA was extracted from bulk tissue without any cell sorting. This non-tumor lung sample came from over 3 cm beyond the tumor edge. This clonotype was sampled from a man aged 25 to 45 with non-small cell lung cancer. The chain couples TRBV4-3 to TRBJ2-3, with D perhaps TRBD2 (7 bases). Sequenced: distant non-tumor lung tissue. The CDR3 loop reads CASSQDRGGDTDTQYF. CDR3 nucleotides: TGCGCCAGCAGCCAAGACAGGGGAGGGGACACAGACACGCAGTATTTT.